This TCR beta chain was retrieved from a study of identical twins. Healthy Caucasian individuals made up all the donors. Template switching (which added a universal primer site) was used, and cDNA carried unique molecular identifiers. TCRdb called the 5' RACE reads again in MiXCR, with one record for every CDR3 protein. The sample includes about 530,000 distinct CDR3 sequences, approximately 16% of them seen just once. As concerns this clonotype: Antigen specificity is unknown.

CDR3 length equals 16 residues. Germline V CDR1 and CDR2: LGHNT, FRNRAP. The V and J ends lost 4 bases and 7 bases, in that order; junction bases with no gene match: 15. General study findings and limits: Where beta out-of-frame sequences were concerned, excess twin sharing was weaker.

The same specimen was also included in a second study, on yellow fever vaccine responses in identical twins.

The sequence was collected from a woman younger than 30 in good health. The source material was CD4+ T cells sorted from blood. The rearrangement links TRBV12-5 to TRBJ2-7; 8 positions match TRBD1. CDR3 sequence reads: CASGSGWTGSTEEQYF. DNA for the CDR3: TGTGCTAGTGGTTCTGGGTGGACAGGGAGTACGGAAGAGCAGTACTTC.